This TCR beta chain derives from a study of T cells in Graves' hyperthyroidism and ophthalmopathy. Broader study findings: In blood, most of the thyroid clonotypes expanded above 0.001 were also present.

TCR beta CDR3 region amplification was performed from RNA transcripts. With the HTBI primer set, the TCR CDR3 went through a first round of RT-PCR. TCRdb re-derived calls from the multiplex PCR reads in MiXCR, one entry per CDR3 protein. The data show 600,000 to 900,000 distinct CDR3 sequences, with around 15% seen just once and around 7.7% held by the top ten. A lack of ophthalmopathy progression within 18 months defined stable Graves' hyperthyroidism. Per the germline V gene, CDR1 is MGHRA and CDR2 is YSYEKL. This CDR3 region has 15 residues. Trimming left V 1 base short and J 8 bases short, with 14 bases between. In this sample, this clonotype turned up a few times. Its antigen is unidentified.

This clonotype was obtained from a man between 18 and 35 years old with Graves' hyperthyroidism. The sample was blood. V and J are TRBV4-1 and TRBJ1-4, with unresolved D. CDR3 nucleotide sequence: TGCGCCAGCAGCCAAGGTGGCAGGAGGGAGGAAAAACTGTTTTTT. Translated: CASSQGGRREEKLFF.